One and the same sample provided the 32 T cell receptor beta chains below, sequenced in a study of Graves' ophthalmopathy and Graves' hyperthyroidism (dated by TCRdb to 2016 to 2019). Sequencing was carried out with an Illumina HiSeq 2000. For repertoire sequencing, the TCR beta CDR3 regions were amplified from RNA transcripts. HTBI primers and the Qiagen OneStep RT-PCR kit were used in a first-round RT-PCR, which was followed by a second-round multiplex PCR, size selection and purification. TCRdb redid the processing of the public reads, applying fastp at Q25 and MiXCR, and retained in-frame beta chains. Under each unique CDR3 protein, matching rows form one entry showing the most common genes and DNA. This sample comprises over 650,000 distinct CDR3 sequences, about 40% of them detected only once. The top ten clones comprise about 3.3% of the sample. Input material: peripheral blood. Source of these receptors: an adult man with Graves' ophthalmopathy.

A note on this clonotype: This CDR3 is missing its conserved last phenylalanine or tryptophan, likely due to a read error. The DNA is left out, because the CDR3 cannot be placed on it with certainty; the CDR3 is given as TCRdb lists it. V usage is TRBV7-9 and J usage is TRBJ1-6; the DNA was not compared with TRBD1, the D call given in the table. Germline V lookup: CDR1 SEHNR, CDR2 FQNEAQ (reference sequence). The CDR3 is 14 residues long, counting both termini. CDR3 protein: CASSLTGGNSPLQS.

CDR3 residues: CASSSQGPEPQHF. The DNA for the CDR3 is TGTGCCAGTAGTTCCCAGGGCCCGGAGCCCCAGCATTTT. The V gene is TRBV7-2, the J gene TRBJ1-5, with D possibly matching TRBD1 (5 bases). Per germline, CDR1 SGHTA and CDR2 FQGNSA. Trimming took 9 bases from V and 8 from J, leaving 17 bases between them. The CDR3 contains 13 residues.

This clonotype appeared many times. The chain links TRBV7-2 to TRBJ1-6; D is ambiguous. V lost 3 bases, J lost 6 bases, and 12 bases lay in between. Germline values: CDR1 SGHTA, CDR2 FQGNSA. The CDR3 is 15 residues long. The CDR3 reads CASSFVGGLNSPLHF. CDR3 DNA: TGTGCCAGCAGCTTCGTTGGCGGGCTTAATTCACCCCTCCACTTT.

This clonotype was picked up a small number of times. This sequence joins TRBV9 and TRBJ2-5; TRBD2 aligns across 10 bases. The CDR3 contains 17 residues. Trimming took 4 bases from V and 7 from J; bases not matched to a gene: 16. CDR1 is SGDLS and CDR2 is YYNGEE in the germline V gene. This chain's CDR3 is CASSQGQRLAGPGTQYF. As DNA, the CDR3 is TGTGCCAGCAGCCAAGGTCAACGACTAGCGGGTCCGGGGACCCAGTACTTC.

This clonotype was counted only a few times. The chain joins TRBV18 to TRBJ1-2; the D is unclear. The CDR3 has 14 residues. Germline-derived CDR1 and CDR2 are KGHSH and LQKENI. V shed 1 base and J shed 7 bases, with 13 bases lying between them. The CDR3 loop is CASSPLGGEGGYTF. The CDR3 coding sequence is TGTGCCAGCTCACCACTCGGAGGCGAGGGTGGCTACACCTTC.

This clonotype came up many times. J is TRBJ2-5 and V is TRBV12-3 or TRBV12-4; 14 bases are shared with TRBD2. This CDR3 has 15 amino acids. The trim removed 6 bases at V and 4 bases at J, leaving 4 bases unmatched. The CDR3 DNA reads TGTGCCAGCAGCCGAGGACTAGCGGGAGGAGAGACCCAGTACTTC. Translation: CASSRGLAGGETQYF.

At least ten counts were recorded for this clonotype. CDR3 region: CSAGTANYGYTF. As DNA, the CDR3 is TGCAGTGCTGGCACAGCTAACTATGGCTACACCTTC. This sequence joins TRBV20-1 and TRBJ1-2; D gene uncertain. This CDR3 is 12 amino acids long. CDR1 DFQATT and CDR2 SNEGSKA come from the germline V gene (reference sequence). V lost 5 bases, J lost 0 bases, and 7 bases lay in between.

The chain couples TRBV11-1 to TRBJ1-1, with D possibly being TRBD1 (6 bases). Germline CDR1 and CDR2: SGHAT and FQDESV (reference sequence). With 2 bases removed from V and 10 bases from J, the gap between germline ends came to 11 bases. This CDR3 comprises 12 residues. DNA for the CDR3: TGTGCCAGCAGCTTAAAGTGGGGGGCAGCTTTCTTT. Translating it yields CASSLKWGAAFF.

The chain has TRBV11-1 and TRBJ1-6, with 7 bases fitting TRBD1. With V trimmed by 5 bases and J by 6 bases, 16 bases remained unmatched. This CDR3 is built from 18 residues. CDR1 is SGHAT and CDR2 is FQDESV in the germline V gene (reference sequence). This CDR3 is CASSLITLQGDGNSPLHF. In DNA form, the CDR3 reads TGTGCCAGCAGCCTCATTACCCTCCAGGGGGACGGTAATTCACCCCTCCACTTT.

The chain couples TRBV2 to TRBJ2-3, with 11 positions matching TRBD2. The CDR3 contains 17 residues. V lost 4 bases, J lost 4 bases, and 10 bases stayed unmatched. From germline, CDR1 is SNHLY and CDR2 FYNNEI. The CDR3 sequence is CASSVVLAGEGADTQYF. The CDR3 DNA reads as TGTGCCAGCAGTGTGGTACTAGCGGGAGAGGGCGCAGATACGCAGTATTTT.

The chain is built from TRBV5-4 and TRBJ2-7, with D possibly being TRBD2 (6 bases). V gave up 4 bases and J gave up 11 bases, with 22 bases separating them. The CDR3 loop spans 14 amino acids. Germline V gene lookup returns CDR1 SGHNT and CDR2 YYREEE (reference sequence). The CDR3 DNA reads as TGTGCCAGCAGCGGGGAGTGGTCTAGCGAGCCGGAGTACTTC. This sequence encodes CASSGEWSSEPEYF.

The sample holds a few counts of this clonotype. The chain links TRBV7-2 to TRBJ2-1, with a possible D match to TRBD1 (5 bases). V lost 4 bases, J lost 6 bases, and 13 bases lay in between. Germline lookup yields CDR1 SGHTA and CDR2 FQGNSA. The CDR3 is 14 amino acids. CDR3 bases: TGTGCCAGCAGCTCAGGGCCTTCGGGCAATGAGCAGTTCTTC. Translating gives CASSSGPSGNEQFF.

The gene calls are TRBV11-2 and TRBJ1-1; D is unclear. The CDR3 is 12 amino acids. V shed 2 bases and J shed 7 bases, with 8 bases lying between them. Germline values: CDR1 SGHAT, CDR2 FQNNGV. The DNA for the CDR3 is TGTGCCAGCAGCTTAAGTTTCGGTGAAGCTTTCTTT. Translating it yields CASSLSFGEAFF.

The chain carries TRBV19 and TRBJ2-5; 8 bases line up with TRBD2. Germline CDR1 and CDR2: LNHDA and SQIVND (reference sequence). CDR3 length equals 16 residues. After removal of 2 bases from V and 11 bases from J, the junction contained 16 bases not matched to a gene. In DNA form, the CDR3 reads TGTGCCAGTAGTATAACAGCGGGGGCCTTCACAGATACGCAGTACTTC. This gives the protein CASSITAGAFTDTQYF.

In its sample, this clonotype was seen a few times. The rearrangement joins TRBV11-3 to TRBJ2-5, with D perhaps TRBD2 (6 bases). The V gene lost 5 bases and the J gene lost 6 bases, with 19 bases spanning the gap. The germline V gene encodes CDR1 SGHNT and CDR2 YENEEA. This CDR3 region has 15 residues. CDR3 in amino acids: CASSPSGQGTKTQYF. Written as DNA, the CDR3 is TGTGCCAGCAGCCCCAGCGGGCAGGGTACGAAGACCCAGTACTTC. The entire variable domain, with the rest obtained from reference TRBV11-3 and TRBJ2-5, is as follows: EAGVVQSPRYKIIEKKQPVAFWCNPISGHNTLYWYLQNLGQGPELLIRYENEEAVDDSQLPKDRFSAERLKGVDSTLKIQPAELGDSAVYLCASSPSGQGTKTQYFGPGTRLLVL.

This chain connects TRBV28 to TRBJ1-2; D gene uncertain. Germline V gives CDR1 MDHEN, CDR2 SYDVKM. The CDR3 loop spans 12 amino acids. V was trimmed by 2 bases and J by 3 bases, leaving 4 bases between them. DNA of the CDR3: TGTGCCAGCAGTTTAATTGACTATGGCTACACCTTC. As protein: CASSLIDYGYTF.

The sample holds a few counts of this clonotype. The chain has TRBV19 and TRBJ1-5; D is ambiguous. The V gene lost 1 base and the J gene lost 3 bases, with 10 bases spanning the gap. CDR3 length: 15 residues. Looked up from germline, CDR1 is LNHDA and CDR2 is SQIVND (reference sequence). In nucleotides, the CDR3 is TGTGCCAGTAGTATAGGTGGGGTTTTCAATCAGCCCCAGCATTTT. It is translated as CASSIGGVFNQPQHF. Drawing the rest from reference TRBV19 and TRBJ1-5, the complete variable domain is DGGITQSPKYLFRKEGQNVTLSCEQNLNHDAMYWYRQDPGQGLRLIYYSQIVNDFQKGDIAEGYSVSREKKESFPLTVTSAQKNPTAFYLCASSIGGVFNQPQHFGDGTRLSIL.

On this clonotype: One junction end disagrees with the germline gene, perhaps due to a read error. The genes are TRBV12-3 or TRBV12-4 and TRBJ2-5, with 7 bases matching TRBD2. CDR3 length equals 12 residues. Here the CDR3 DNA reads TGTGCCAGCGTACAGCGGGGTGGACTCCCACACTTC. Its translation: CASVQRGGLPHF.

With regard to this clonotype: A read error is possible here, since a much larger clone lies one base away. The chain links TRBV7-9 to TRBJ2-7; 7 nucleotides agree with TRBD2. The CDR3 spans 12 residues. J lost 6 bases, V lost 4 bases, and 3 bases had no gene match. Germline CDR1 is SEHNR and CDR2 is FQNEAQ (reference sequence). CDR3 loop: CASSCSGGEQYF. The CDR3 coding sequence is TGTGCCAGCAGCTGTTCGGGGGGCGAGCAGTACTTC.

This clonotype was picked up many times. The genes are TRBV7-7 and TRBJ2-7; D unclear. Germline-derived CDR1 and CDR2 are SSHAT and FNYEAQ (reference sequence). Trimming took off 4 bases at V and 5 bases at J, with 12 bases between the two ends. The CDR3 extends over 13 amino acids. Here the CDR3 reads CASSSGPGNEQYF. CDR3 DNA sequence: TGTGCCAGCAGCTCCGGTCCTGGGAACGAGCAGTACTTC. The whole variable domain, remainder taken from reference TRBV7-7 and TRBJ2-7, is GAGVSQSPRYKVTKRGQDVTLRCDPISSHATLYWYQQALGQGPEFLTYFNYEAQPDKSGLPSDRFSAERPEGSISTLTIQRTEQRDSAMYRCASSSGPGNEQYFGPGTRLTVT.

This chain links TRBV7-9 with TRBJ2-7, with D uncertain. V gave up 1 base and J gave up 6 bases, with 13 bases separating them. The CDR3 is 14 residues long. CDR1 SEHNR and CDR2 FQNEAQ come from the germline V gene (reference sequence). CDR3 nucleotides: TGTGCCAGCAGCTTAGGGGCCTTTTTCGGCGAGCAGTACTTC. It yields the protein CASSLGAFFGEQYF.

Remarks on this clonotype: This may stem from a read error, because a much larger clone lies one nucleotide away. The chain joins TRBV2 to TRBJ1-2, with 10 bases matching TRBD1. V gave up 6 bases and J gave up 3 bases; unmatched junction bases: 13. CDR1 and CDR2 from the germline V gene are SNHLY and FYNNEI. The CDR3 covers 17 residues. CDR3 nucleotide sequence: TGTGCCAGCAGCGAGCCGGGACAGGGGAACGTAGACTATGGCTACACCTTC. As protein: CASSEPGQGNVDYGYTF. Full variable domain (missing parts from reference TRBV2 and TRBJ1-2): EPEVTQTPSHQVTQMGQEVILRCVPISNHLYFYWYRQILGQKVEFLVSFYNNEISEKSEIFDDQFSVERPDGSNFTLKIRSTKLEDSAMYFCASSEPGQGNVDYGYTFGSGTRLTVV.

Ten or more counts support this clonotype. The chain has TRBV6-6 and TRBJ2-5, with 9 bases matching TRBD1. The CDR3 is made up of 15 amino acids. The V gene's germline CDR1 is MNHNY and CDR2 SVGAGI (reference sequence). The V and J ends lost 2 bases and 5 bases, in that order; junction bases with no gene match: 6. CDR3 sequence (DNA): TGTGCCAGCAGTTACCGACAGGGGGTTCGGGAGACCCAGTACTTC. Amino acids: CASSYRQGVRETQYF.

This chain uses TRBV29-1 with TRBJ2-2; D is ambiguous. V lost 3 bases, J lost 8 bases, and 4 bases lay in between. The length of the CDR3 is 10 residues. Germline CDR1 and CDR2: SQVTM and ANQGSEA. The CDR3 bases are TGCAGCGTTGATGTAGGGGAGCTGTTTTTT. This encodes CSVDVGELFF.

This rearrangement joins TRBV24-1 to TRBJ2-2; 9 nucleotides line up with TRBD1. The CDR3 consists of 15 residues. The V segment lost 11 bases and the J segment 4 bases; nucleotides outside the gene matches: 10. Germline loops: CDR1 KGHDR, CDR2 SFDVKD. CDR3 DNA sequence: TGTGCCAGCAGGGACAGGGTTTCGAGCACCGGGGAGCTGTTTTTT. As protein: CASRDRVSSTGELFF.

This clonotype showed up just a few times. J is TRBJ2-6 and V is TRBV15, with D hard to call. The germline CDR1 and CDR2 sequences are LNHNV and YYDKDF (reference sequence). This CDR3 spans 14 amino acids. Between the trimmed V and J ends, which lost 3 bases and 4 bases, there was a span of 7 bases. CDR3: CATSRDQGANVLTF. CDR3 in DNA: TGTGCCACCAGCAGGGATCAGGGGGCCAACGTCCTGACTTTC.

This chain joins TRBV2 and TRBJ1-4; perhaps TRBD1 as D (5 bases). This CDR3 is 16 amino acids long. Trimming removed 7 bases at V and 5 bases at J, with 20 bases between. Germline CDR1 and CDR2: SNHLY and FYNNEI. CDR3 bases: TGTGCCAGCACTCTATCGGGCGGGACTGAGAATGAAAAACTGTTTTTT. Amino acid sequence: CASTLSGGTENEKLFF.

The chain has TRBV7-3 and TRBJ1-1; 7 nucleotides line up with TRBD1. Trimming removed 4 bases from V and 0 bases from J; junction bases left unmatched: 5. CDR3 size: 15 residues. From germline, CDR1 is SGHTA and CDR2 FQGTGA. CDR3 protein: CASSSTGQMNTEAFF. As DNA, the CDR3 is TGTGCCAGCAGCTCAACGGGACAGATGAACACTGAAGCTTTCTTT.

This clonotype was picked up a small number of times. As DNA, the CDR3 is TGTGCCAGCAGCTTACTTAGCGGCACAGATACGCAGTATTTT. Translated: CASSLLSGTDTQYF. The chain recombines TRBV7-3 with TRBJ2-3, with D possibly matching TRBD2 (5 bases). V was shortened by 2 bases and J by 1 base, with 7 bases between the two germline ends. Germline CDR1 is SGHTA and CDR2 is FQGTGA. CDR3 length: 14 amino acids.

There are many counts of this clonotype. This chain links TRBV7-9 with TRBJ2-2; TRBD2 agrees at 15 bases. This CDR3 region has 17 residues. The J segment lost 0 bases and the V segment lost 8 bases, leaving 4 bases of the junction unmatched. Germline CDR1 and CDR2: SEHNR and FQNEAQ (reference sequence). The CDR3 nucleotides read TGTGCCAGCCCCGGGACTAGCGGGAGGCCGAACACCGGGGAGCTGTTTTTT. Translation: CASPGTSGRPNTGELFF. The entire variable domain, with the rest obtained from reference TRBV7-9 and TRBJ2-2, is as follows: DTGVSQNPRHKITKRGQNVTFRCDPISEHNRLYWYRQTLGQGPEFLTYFQNEAQLEKSRLLSDRFSAERPKGSFSTLEIQRTEQGDSAMYLCASPGTSGRPNTGELFFGEGSRLTVL.

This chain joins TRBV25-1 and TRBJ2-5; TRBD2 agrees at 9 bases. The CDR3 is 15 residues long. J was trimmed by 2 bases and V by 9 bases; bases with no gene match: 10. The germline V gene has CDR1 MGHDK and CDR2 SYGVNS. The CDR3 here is CASSSYSGGQETQYF. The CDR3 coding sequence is TGTGCCAGTAGTAGTTATAGCGGGGGACAAGAGACCCAGTACTTC.

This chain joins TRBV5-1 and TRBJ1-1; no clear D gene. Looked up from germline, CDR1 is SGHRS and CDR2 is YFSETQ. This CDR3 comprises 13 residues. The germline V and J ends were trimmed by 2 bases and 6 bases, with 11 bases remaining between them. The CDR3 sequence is CASSFWENPEAFF. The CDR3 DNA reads TGCGCCAGCAGCTTCTGGGAAAATCCTGAAGCTTTCTTT.